This T cell receptor beta chain emerged from a study of cytomegalovirus exposure and HLA in healthy donors. The PCR had 60 Vbeta and 13 Jbeta primers. The protocol was immunoSEQ multiplex PCR, while the TCRdb copy is restricted to in-frame clones and leaves out a portion. The sample has fewer than 250,000 clones; more than 65% are singletons. The CDR3 covers 16 residues. V dropped 5 bases and J dropped 0 bases, with 16 bases sitting between them. Germline V gene data show CDR1 as SGHNT and CDR2 as YENEEA. Overall study findings and caveats: Some V segments could not be told apart, so they were left out, TRBV6-2 and TRBV6-3 among them. Trimming of TCR beta V- and J-genes showed a link, identified in a later analysis, to a missense DCLRE1C variant. CMV serostatus was the only recorded immune exposure for donors.

Points on this clone: The antigen is unknown.

The sample comprised PBMCs. This chain uses TRBV11-3 with TRBJ1-1; possible D gene TRBD1, 5 bases. This clonotype was sampled from a woman younger than 45 in good health and CMV-seronegative. The CDR3 region is CASSPSQGYMNTEAFF. The CDR3 DNA reads as TGTGCCAGCAGCCCCTCCCAGGGTTACATGAACACTGAAGCTTTCTTT.